The next 23 T cell receptor beta chains were all read from a single sample in a study of blood T cell repertoires in COVID-19. Some clones are missing from TCRdb's copy, which holds only in-frame ones; the method was immunoSEQ multiplex PCR. The sample shows 150,000 to 180,000 clones, roughly 84% of them seen only once. The sample taken for sequencing was peripheral blood. These TCRs come from a woman in her fifties or sixties with acute or convalescent COVID-19.

The V call is TRBV28, the J call TRBJ2-5, with 8 bases matching TRBD1. V dropped 10 bases and J dropped 5; count of bases not matched to a gene: 3. The CDR3 runs 11 residues. Per the germline V gene, CDR1 is MDHEN and CDR2 is SYDVKM. DNA of the CDR3: TGTGCCACGGGACAGGTGGAGACCCAGTACTTC. Encoded protein: CATGQVETQYF.

The chain employs TRBV7-9 and TRBJ2-5, with 7 bases matching TRBD2. The CDR3 runs to 14 residues. Trimming removed 2 bases from V and 4 bases from J; junction bases left unmatched: 4. Germline V gives CDR1 SEHNR, CDR2 FQNEAQ (reference sequence). CDR3 nucleotides: TGTGCCAGCAGCTTATTGGCGGGAGTAGAGACCCAGTACTTC. It yields the protein CASSLLAGVETQYF.

The chain recombines TRBV4-3 with TRBJ1-6; 7 positions agree with TRBD1. The V gene's germline CDR1 is LGHNA and CDR2 YSLEER. V shed 0 bases and J 8 bases; nucleotides not matched to a gene: 4. CDR3 length: 15 amino acids. CDR3 sequence reads: CASSQDPTGYSPLHF. The CDR3 DNA is TGCGCCAGCAGCCAAGACCCGACAGGGTATTCACCCCTCCACTTT.

The chain joins TRBV6-5 to TRBJ1-2; TRBD1 might be the D (5 bases). The CDR3 covers 14 residues. V lost 0 bases and J lost 3, with 8 bases in between. The germline gives CDR1 MNHEY, CDR2 SVGAGI. The CDR3 DNA reads TGTGCCAGCAGTTACTCCCGCAGGGACTATGGCTACACCTTC. This encodes CASSYSRRDYGYTF.

This rearrangement joins TRBV29-1 to TRBJ2-3; 8 bases align to TRBD2. This CDR3 spans 13 amino acids. Germline V gives CDR1 SQVTM, CDR2 ANQGSEA. V gave up 4 bases and J gave up 8 bases; unmatched junction bases: 8. CDR3 DNA: TGCAGCGTTGTCCTGAGACTAGCGCTTACGCAGTATTTT. Protein product: CSVVLRLALTQYF.

The V gene is TRBV2, the J gene TRBJ2-6; no firm D call. Germline lookup yields CDR1 SNHLY and CDR2 FYNNEI. Trimming took off 2 bases at V and 18 bases at J, with 11 bases between the two ends. The CDR3 runs to 11 residues. The CDR3 sequence: CASSERSEQTF. The CDR3 region has the DNA TGTGCCAGCAGTGAAAGGTCGGAGCAGACTTTC.

The genes are TRBV27 and TRBJ2-2; 10 bases line up with TRBD2. Germline lookup yields CDR1 MNHEY and CDR2 SMNVEV (reference sequence). The CDR3 totals 18 residues. V was clipped by 4 bases and J by 2 bases; unmatched bases: 10. CDR3 nucleotides: TGTGCCAGCAGTTATCTAGCGGGGGCCACCGGCAACACCGGGGAGCTGTTTTTT. Amino acids: CASSYLAGATGNTGELFF.

In its sample, this clone was seen once. The chain couples TRBV30 to TRBJ1-5, with D unclear. The V and J ends lost 0 bases and 1 base respectively, with 10 bases between them. This CDR3 has 15 residues. Germline V CDR1 and CDR2: GTSNPN, SVGIG (reference sequence). The CDR3 coding sequence is TGTGCCTGGAGTGTCCCCGGGAGGAGCAATCAGCCCCAGCATTTT. Protein sequence: CAWSVPGRSNQPQHF.

This clone appeared a few times. The V call is TRBV7-8, the J call TRBJ1-5; D is perhaps TRBD1 (6 bases). Trimming took 4 bases from V and 2 from J, leaving 12 bases between them. The CDR3 extends over 15 amino acids. CDR1 is SGHVS and CDR2 is FQNEAQ in the germline V gene. The DNA of the CDR3 is TGTGCCAGCAGCTCCTCACCAGGGGGCAATCAGCCCCAGCATTTT. Encoded protein: CASSSSPGGNQPQHF.

V is TRBV15 and J is TRBJ2-7; TRBD1 aligns across 11 bases. The germline CDR1 and CDR2 sequences are LNHNV and YYDKDF (reference sequence). The CDR3 consists of 15 residues. The J segment lost 6 bases and the V segment lost 0 bases, leaving 4 bases of the junction unmatched. Written as DNA, the CDR3 is TGTGCCACCAGCAGAGATTTAGGGACAGGGGGCGAGCAGTACTTC. Its translation: CATSRDLGTGGEQYF.

V is TRBV30 and J is TRBJ1-5; D perhaps matches TRBD1 (6 bases). V lost 7 bases, J lost 1 base, and 17 bases lay in between. This CDR3 region has 15 residues. Germline-derived CDR1 and CDR2 are GTSNPN and SVGIG (reference sequence). CDR3 coding DNA: TGTGCCTTCTCGACGGGGGGGCGGAGCAATCAGCCCCAGCATTTT. This codes for CAFSTGGRSNQPQHF. Looking up the rest from reference TRBV30 and TRBJ1-5 gives the full variable domain: SQTIHQWPATLVQPVGSPLSLECTVEGTSNPNLYWYRQAAGRGLQLLFYSVGIGQISSEVPQNLSASRPQDRQFILSSKKLLLSDSGFYLCAFSTGGRSNQPQHFGDGTRLSIL.

This clone was seen a handful of times. The chain has TRBV7-3 and TRBJ2-2; 10 bases are shared with TRBD2. CDR3 size: 16 residues. CDR1 and CDR2 from the germline V gene are SGHTA and FQGTGA. Trimming at V came to 1 base and at J to 6 bases, leaving 5 bases not matched to a gene. Here the CDR3 DNA reads TGTGCCAGCAGCTTAAACCCTAGCGGGAGTTCCGGGGAGCTGTTTTTT. It translates to CASSLNPSGSSGELFF.

V and J are TRBV7-9 and TRBJ2-4; TRBD1 might be the D (7 bases). CDR3 length: 11 residues. Germline CDR1 is SEHNR and CDR2 is FQNEAQ (reference sequence). V lost 3 bases and J 13 bases, leaving 10 bases between the germline ends. DNA for the CDR3: TGTGCCAGCAGCTTGGAGGGACAGCAGTACTTC. This gives the protein CASSLEGQQYF.

In the case of this clone: The identical CDR3 is also encoded by other nucleotide sequences in the sample. The chain combines TRBV12-3 or TRBV12-4 with TRBJ1-2; D is uncertain. The ends were cut back, 4 bases at V and 0 bases at J, with 3 bases in the middle. The CDR3 totals 12 residues. CDR3 in amino acids: CASSSSNYGYTF. CDR3 in DNA: TGTGCCAGCAGTTCGTCTAACTATGGCTACACCTTC.

This chain links TRBV4-3 with TRBJ2-5, with D hard to call. The CDR3 is 16 amino acids. With 0 bases removed from V and 1 base from J, the gap between germline ends came to 12 bases. Germline loops: CDR1 LGHNA, CDR2 YSLEER. DNA for the CDR3: TGCGCCAGCAGCCAAGAGGTAACCAGGTTCCAAGAGACCCAGTACTTC. This encodes CASSQEVTRFQETQYF.

CDR3 loop: CASSNPRGYGYTF. CDR3 in DNA: TGTGCCAGCAGTAATCCCAGGGGGTATGGCTACACCTTC. The chain employs TRBV28 and TRBJ1-2; 7 bases line up with TRBD1. The germline V gene encodes CDR1 MDHEN and CDR2 SYDVKM. Trimming removed 5 bases from V and 5 bases from J; junction bases left unmatched: 5. The CDR3 has 13 amino acids.

The chain uses TRBV27 and TRBJ2-3, with TRBD1 identical over 7 bases. Looked up from germline, CDR1 is MNHEY and CDR2 is SMNVEV (reference sequence). This CDR3 comprises 18 residues. J gave up 4 bases and V 6 bases, and 19 bases lay outside the gene matches. The CDR3 DNA follows: TGTGCCAGCAGCCGCACCCGGGACAGTCCCCTTTTCCCAGATACGCAGTATTTT. Translating gives CASSRTRDSPLFPDTQYF.

The gene calls are TRBV5-1 and TRBJ2-7; 8 bases match TRBD1. CDR3 size: 18 residues. The V gene's germline CDR1 is SGHRS and CDR2 YFSETQ. Losses at the gene ends were 0 bases for V and 4 bases for J; bases not matched to a gene: 15. The CDR3 DNA follows: TGCGCCAGCAGCTTGGCTTCCCGAGGACAGGGTGGGCGGTACGAGCAGTACTTC. This translates into CASSLASRGQGGRYEQYF.

This clone was observed once. The CDR3 region is CASRRTGEGEQFF. The CDR3 DNA reads TGTGCCAGCAGGAGGACAGGGGAGGGTGAGCAGTTCTTC. The V gene is TRBV2, the J gene TRBJ2-1, with TRBD1 matching over 9 bases. Germline values: CDR1 SNHLY, CDR2 FYNNEI. Unmatched junction bases numbered 6, after V lost 6 bases and J lost 9 bases. The CDR3 is made up of 13 amino acids.

This clone was observed a few times. This rearrangement joins TRBV7-9 to TRBJ1-2; D perhaps matches TRBD1 (6 bases). The V and J ends lost 5 bases and 2 bases respectively, with 9 bases between them. Germline-derived CDR1 and CDR2 are SEHNR and FQNEAQ (reference sequence). The CDR3 spans 13 residues. The CDR3 loop is CASSHGTNYGYTF. CDR3 coding DNA: TGTGCCAGCAGCCACGGGACAAACTATGGCTACACCTTC.

This clone was recorded a few times. The chain links TRBV29-1 to TRBJ1-1; D call uncertain. The CDR3 is 13 amino acids. Germline values: CDR1 SQVTM, CDR2 ANQGSEA. Between the trimmed V and J ends, which lost 4 bases and 5 bases, there was a span of 14 bases. The chain's CDR3 is CSVVPPGMTEAFF. CDR3 DNA sequence: TGCAGCGTTGTTCCTCCGGGAATGACTGAAGCTTTCTTT.

This sequence joins TRBV30 and TRBJ2-7; D uncertain. CDR1 is GTSNPN and CDR2 is SVGIG in the germline V gene (reference sequence). V lost 5 bases, J lost 5 bases, and 22 bases lay in between. The CDR3 has 15 amino acids. CDR3 sequence reads: CAWGFPRRYTHEQYF. CDR3 DNA sequence: TGTGCCTGGGGTTTTCCCCGCAGGTATACCCACGAGCAGTACTTC. Together with reference TRBV30 and TRBJ2-7, the CDR3 gives the full variable domain: SQTIHQWPATLVQPVGSPLSLECTVEGTSNPNLYWYRQAAGRGLQLLFYSVGIGQISSEVPQNLSASRPQDRQFILSSKKLLLSDSGFYLCAWGFPRRYTHEQYFGPGTRLTVT.

The rearrangement uses TRBV5-1 and TRBJ2-1; D gene unclear. CDR1 and CDR2 from the germline V gene are SGHRS and YFSETQ. This CDR3 spans 16 amino acids. V was shortened by 1 base and J by 0 bases, with 11 bases between the two germline ends. The CDR3 here is CASSLKQPSSYNEQFF. The CDR3 DNA follows: TGCGCCAGCAGCTTGAAACAGCCGAGCTCCTACAATGAGCAGTTCTTC.